Listed below are T cell receptor beta chains from one sample, sequenced in a study of shared clonotypes between healthy human individuals. Clones were sequenced by immunoSEQ multiplex PCR, and TCRdb holds only the in-frame ones, with some missing. The sample carries 550,000 to 800,000 clones, around 72% recorded once. Sample: memory CD4+ T cells sorted from blood. Source of these receptors: a woman in her thirties in good health. The CDR3 runs from the conserved cysteine through the conserved F or W. The D gene is left open where the match is weak. The size field is filled for only some rows; it gives once, few, many or a size class.

abundance,j_gene,v_gene,d_gene,CDR3nt,CDR3aa
once,TRBJ2-5,TRBV25-1,TRBD1,TGTGCCAGCAGTGAAGGGACAGGGAGAGAGACCCAGTACTTC,CASSEGTGRETQYF
.,TRBJ1-1,TRBV7-2,.,TGTGCCAGCAGCGGGCAGGCTATTACAAACACTGAAGCTTTCTTT,CASSGQAITNTEAFF
.,TRBJ2-6,TRBV7-2,.,TGTGCCAGCGGACAGACTAGCATCGGGGCCAACGTCCTGACTTTC,CASGQTSIGANVLTF
.,TRBJ2-5,TRBV4-1,.,TGCGCCAGCAGCCAAGGGGAGATCCTGAGGATTCAAGAGACCCAGTACTTC,CASSQGEILRIQETQYF
.,TRBJ2-7,TRBV30,TRBD2,TGTGCCTGGAGGGCTAGCGGGAGTTACGAGCAGTACTTC,CAWRASGSYEQYF
few,TRBJ2-2,TRBV11-3,.,TGTGCCAGCAGCAGCAGGGGAACCGGGGAGCTGTTTTTT,CASSSRGTGELFF
many,TRBJ2-1,TRBV19,.,TGTGCCAGTAGTATGGAACAGGGAGCGGGCTCCTACAATGAGCAGTTCTTC,CASSMEQGAGSYNEQFF
.,TRBJ1-1,TRBV28,.,TGTGCCAGCAGTTTTATGGGCCACTCTGATAGGAACACTGAAGCTTTCTTT,CASSFMGHSDRNTEAFF
.,TRBJ2-7,TRBV6-5,.,TGTGCCAGCAGTCCGGGGAACTACGAGCAGTACTTC,CASSPGNYEQYF
.,TRBJ1-2,TRBV2,TRBD1,TGTGCCAGCGGCCCGGACAGGGCCTACTATGGCTACACCTTC,CASGPDRAYYGYTF
.,TRBJ1-5,TRBV6-6,TRBD1,TGTGCCAGCATAGACAGGGATGACCAGCCCCAGCATTTT,CASIDRDDQPQHF
.,TRBJ2-6,TRBV5-1,.,TGCGCCAGCAGCCTGATGAGGAGCTCTGGGGCCAACGTCCTGACTTTC,CASSLMRSSGANVLTF
.,TRBJ2-7,TRBV28,TRBD2,TGTGCCAGCAGTCTAAGACTAGCAGATCCCTACGAGCAGTACTTC,CASSLRLADPYEQYF
.,TRBJ2-1,TRBV4-1,TRBD2,TGCGCCAGCAGCCAGAGGGCCCTCCCACTAGCGGGGGGCTACAATGAGCAGTTCTTC,CASSQRALPLAGGYNEQFF
.,TRBJ2-7,TRBV7-8,TRBD2,TGTGCCAGCAGCGACCAACTAGCGGGCAACTACGAGCAGTACTTC,CASSDQLAGNYEQYF
.,TRBJ2-7,TRBV2,.,TGTGCCAGCAGTGAAGGAGGCAGCATGAGCTACGAGCAGTACTTC,CASSEGGSMSYEQYF
.,TRBJ2-5,TRBV6-1,.,TGTGCCAGCCGCCAAACAGGGTTTGGGGAGACCCAGTACTTC,CASRQTGFGETQYF
once,TRBJ1-2,TRBV2,.,TGTGCCAGCAGTGAAGGGGCCGAGGGAGGCTACACCTTC,CASSEGAEGGYTF
.,TRBJ2-1,TRBV7-2,.,TGTGCCAGCACCTTTGCAAAGGCATACAATGAGCAGTTCTTC,CASTFAKAYNEQFF
.,TRBJ2-1,TRBV11-2,.,TGTGCCAGCAGCTCCGACCGGACCGTCGGCTCCTACAATGAGCAGTTCTTC,CASSSDRTVGSYNEQFF
.,TRBJ2-5,TRBV27,TRBD1,TGTGCCAGCAGTTCTAACTTACAGGGGTTTCGAGAGACCCAGTACTTC,CASSSNLQGFRETQYF
.,TRBJ2-7,TRBV5-1,TRBD2,TGCGCCAGCAGCTTGGAAGGAGCGGGATTCTACGAGCAGTACTTC,CASSLEGAGFYEQYF
many,TRBJ1-5,TRBV2,.,TGTGCCAGCACGGGGAGCAATCAGCCCCAGCATTTT,CASTGSNQPQHF
.,TRBJ1-3,TRBV4-1,TRBD1,TGCGCCAGCAGCCAAGAGGAGACAGGGATTGGAAACACCATATATTTT,CASSQEETGIGNTIYF
few,TRBJ2-6,TRBV11-3,TRBD1,TGTGCCAGCGGGCCGGGACAGGGAAGCTCTGGGGCCAACGTCCTGACTTTC,CASGPGQGSSGANVLTF
.,TRBJ2-7,TRBV27,TRBD2,TGTGCCAGCAATGGGAGGGCCTCCTACGAGCAGTACTTC,CASNGRASYEQYF
.,TRBJ2-7,TRBV28,.,TGTGCCAGCAACCGAACACCGTCCTACGAGCAGTACTTC,CASNRTPSYEQYF
.,TRBJ2-2,TRBV1,.,TGCACCAGCGAGAGAACTAGCGGGCGACGAACCGGGGAGCTGTTTTTT,CTSERTSGRRTGELFF
.,TRBJ2-3,TRBV29-1,.,TGCAGCGTTGAAAAGGTCAAGGGCACAGATACGCAGTATTTT,CSVEKVKGTDTQYF
few,TRBJ1-2,TRBV7-8,TRBD1,TGTGCCAGCAGCCCGGGACAGGGGGCGAGCTACACCTTC,CASSPGQGASYTF
.,TRBJ2-5,TRBV27,TRBD1,TGTGCCAGCAGTACAGGGGGTTTCTCGAAGACCCAGTACTTC,CASSTGGFSKTQYF
.,TRBJ1-5,TRBV5-5,.,TGTGCCAGCAGCTTGGGGGAAATCAATCAGCCCCAGCATTTT,CASSLGEINQPQHF
.,TRBJ1-5,TRBV6-1,.,TGTGCCAGCATGTATGGGGATCAGCCCCAGCATTTT,CASMYGDQPQHF
.,TRBJ2-5,TRBV7-4,.,TGTGCCAGCACCCCGACAGGACTTAACGGAGAGACCCAGTACTTC,CASTPTGLNGETQYF
.,TRBJ2-1,TRBV2,.,TGTGCCAGCGAACAGGGTGTACCCTACAATGAGCAGTTCTTC,CASEQGVPYNEQFF
.,TRBJ1-5,TRBV5-6,.,TGTGCCAGCAGTGGACCCCCCCAGCCCCAGCATTTT,CASSGPPQPQHF
.,TRBJ2-7,TRBV7-9,.,TGTGCCAGCAGCAAAGTCGGGGCTGCGATTTACGAGCAGTACTTC,CASSKVGAAIYEQYF
.,TRBJ2-1,TRBV6-1,TRBD2,TGTGCCAGCATGGCCCAACTAGCGGGAGAGCAGTTCTTC,CASMAQLAGEQFF
.,TRBJ2-1,TRBV9,.,TGTGCCAGCAGCGGATACAATGAGCAGTTCTTC,CASSGYNEQFF
.,TRBJ1-4,TRBV27,.,TGTGCCAGCAGCTCATCGGGCCGACAGAGAACTAATGAAAAACTGTTTTTT,CASSSSGRQRTNEKLFF
.,TRBJ2-1,TRBV5-1,.,TGCGCCAGCAGCTTGGATACGAGTCCGTACAATGAGCAGTTCTTC,CASSLDTSPYNEQFF
few,TRBJ1-2,TRBV10-3,.,TGTGCCATCAGTGAGGGCAGGGACTATGGCTACACCTTC,CAISEGRDYGYTF
.,TRBJ2-7,TRBV19,.,TGTGCCAGTAGTATAGATCTCTCACGGTACGAGCAGTACTTC,CASSIDLSRYEQYF
.,TRBJ1-3,TRBV25-1,TRBD1,TGTGCCAGCAGTGCAAGCAGGGGGCAAGTTGGAAACACCATATATTTT,CASSASRGQVGNTIYF
.,TRBJ2-1,TRBV5-4,TRBD1,TGTGCCAGCAGCCCCGACAGGGGAACCTACAATGAGCAGTTCTTC,CASSPDRGTYNEQFF
.,TRBJ2-5,TRBV5-1,.,TGCGCCAGCAGCTTGGGTGAACACTCAACGGCAGAGACCCAGTACTTC,CASSLGEHSTAETQYF
.,TRBJ2-5,TRBV7-8,TRBD2,TGTGCCAGCAGCATTAGGCGCCTTACTAGCGGGAGAGGAGGAGAGACCCAGTACTTC,CASSIRRLTSGRGGETQYF
.,TRBJ2-4,TRBV4-1,TRBD2,TGCGCCAGCAGCCTCGGACTAGCGGGGGGTTTAGCCAAAAACATTCAGTACTTC,CASSLGLAGGLAKNIQYF
.,TRBJ2-1,TRBV28,TRBD2,TGTGCCAGCAGTCCATTCACTAGCGGGTCAAATGAGCAGTTCTTC,CASSPFTSGSNEQFF
.,TRBJ1-5,TRBV14,.,TGTGCCAGCAGCCCCACAGGGATGGAGCAGCCCCAGCATTTT,CASSPTGMEQPQHF
few,TRBJ2-5,TRBV4-1,.,TGCGCCAGCAGCCAAGATTTCTCTGGGGACGGAAACCAAGAGACCCAGTACTTC,CASSQDFSGDGNQETQYF
.,TRBJ2-2,TRBV4-2,.,TGTGCCAGCAGCCAAGCCCAGCGGAGCGGTACCGGGGAGCTGTTTTTT,CASSQAQRSGTGELFF
.,TRBJ2-3,TRBV5-1,.,TGCGCCAGCAGCTTTCGGGGACTCGGGTCAGATACGCAGTATTTT,CASSFRGLGSDTQYF
.,TRBJ2-7,TRBV14,TRBD2,TGTGCCAGCAGCCAAGATCCCCCTTCAGCGGGAGGGATCTATTACGAGCAGTACTTC,CASSQDPPSAGGIYYEQYF